The present T cell receptor (beta chain) was sequenced within a study of T cells in Graves' hyperthyroidism and ophthalmopathy. This clonotype showed up just a few times. A much more abundant neighbour one base away suggests this may be a read error. If no ophthalmopathy progression occurred within 18 months, Graves' hyperthyroidism was stable. Recently diagnosed hyperthyroidism of less than 2 months' duration affected patients aged 18 to 65. On the basis of clinical symptoms, serum thyroxine and TRAb, thyroid ultrasound and orbital computed tomography, diagnoses were made. The investigators amplified TCR beta CDR3 regions from RNA transcripts. The TCR CDR3 first-round RT-PCR relied on the HTBI primer set. TCRdb passed the multiplex PCR reads through MiXCR, listing each CDR3 protein once. The table lists a few hundred thousand distinct CDR3 sequences, around 16% of them singletons, with about two fifths in the top ten.

This CDR3 spans 14 amino acids. The germline CDR1 and CDR2 sequences are ENHRY and SYGVKD. Trimming pared 7 bases from V and 5 bases from J, leaving 17 bases between. This chain connects TRBV10-3 to TRBJ2-5; D ambiguous. The sequence derives from a man aged 35-49 years with Graves' hyperthyroidism. The sequenced sample consisted of blood. CDR3 nucleotides: TGTGCCATCACCTCCTCCCGGGCTGGGGAGACCCAGTACTTC. Protein: CAITSSRAGETQYF.